This TCR beta chain was sequenced in a study of blood T cell repertoires in COVID-19. For the study at large: COVID-19 samples from acute and convalescent phases originated in the United States, Italy and Spain.

The CDR3 totals 17 residues. Trimming left V 4 bases short and J 0 bases short, with 16 bases between. In germline, CDR1 is SGHRS, CDR2 YFSETQ. Libraries were prepared by immunoSEQ multiplex PCR; TCRdb keeps only in-frame clonotypes and omits some of them. The table lists approximately 70,000 clones, around 90% of them singletons, with 7.3% in the top ten. The TCR was taken from a man aged 40-49 years with COVID-19, enrolled during active disease. The chain links TRBV5-1 to TRBJ2-2; TRBD2 might be the D (6 bases). Material: peripheral blood. For the CDR3, the DNA is TGCGCCAGCAGCCTCACCCAGGGCGGGGCGAACACCGGGGAGCTGTTTTTT. Amino acids: CASSLTQGGANTGELFF.